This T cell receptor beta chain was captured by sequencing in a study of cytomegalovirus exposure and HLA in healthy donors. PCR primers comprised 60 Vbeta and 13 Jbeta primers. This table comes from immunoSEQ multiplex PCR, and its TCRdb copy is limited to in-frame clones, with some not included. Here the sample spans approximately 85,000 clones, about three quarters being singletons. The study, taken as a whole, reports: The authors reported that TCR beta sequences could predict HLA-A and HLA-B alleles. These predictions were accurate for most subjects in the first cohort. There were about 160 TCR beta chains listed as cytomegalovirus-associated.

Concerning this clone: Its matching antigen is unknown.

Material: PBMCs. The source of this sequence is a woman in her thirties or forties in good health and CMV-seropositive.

The CDR3 DNA is TGTGCCAGCAGTCCTCCTCCGGGACAGGGGGCAGAAAAACTGTTTTTT. Residues: CASSPPPGQGAEKLFF. The chain recombines TRBV27 with TRBJ1-4; TRBD1 aligns across 12 bases. The CDR3 covers 16 residues. Trimming removed 5 bases from V and 8 bases from J; junction bases left unmatched: 9. Per the germline V gene, CDR1 is MNHEY and CDR2 is SMNVEV (reference sequence). The variable domain in full, completed from reference TRBV27 and TRBJ1-4, reads EAQVTQNPRYLITVTGKKLTVTCSQNMNHEYMSWYRQDPGLGLRQIYYSMNVEVTDKGDVPEGYKVSRKEKRNFPLILESPSPNQTSLYFCASSPPPGQGAEKLFFGSGTQLSVL.